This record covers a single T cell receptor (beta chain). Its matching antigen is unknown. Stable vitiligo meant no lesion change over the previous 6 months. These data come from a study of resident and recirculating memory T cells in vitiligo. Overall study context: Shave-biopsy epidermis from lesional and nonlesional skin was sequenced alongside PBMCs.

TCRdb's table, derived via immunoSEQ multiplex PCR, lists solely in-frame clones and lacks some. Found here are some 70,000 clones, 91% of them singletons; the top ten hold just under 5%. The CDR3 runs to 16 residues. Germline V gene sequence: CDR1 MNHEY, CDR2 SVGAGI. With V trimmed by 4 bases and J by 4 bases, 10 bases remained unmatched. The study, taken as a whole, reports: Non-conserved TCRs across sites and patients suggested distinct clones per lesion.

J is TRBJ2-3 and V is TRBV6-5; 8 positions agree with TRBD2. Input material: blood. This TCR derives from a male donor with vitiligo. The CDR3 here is CASSSLPGGAPDTQYF. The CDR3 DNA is TGTGCCAGCAGTTCCCTCCCCGGGGGGGCTCCAGATACGCAGTATTTT.